This TCR beta chain was identified during a study of shared clonotypes between healthy human individuals. With regard to this clone: Its antigen is unidentified.

Overall study findings and caveats: Shared clonotypes across all four donors exceeded non-shared ones in generation probability. An expected dependence of interdonor clonotype sharing on sequencing depth was noted.

Every subset had its genomic DNA shared out evenly among several immunoSEQ plates. Data came from immunoSEQ multiplex PCR; TCRdb stores just in-frame clones and leaves some out. The data hold more than 500,000 clones, with about 96% observed a single time. The sample consisted of naive CD4+ T cells sorted from blood. Subset noted: CD45RA+ positively selected. The clonotype was recovered from a woman in her twenties or thirties in good health.

The CDR3 is CASSLGGGSGSFYNEQFF. As DNA, the CDR3 is TGTGCCAGCAGCTTAGGTGGAGGTAGCGGGAGTTTCTACAATGAGCAGTTCTTC. This rearrangement joins TRBV7-2 to TRBJ2-1; 9 nucleotides agree with TRBD2. Unmatched junction bases numbered 10, after V lost 1 base and J lost 3 bases. This CDR3 spans 18 amino acids. Germline V CDR1 and CDR2: SGHTA, FQGNSA.